This TCR beta chain was identified in a study of T-cell memory formation after mild COVID-19. The 5'RACE method, run with constant-segment primers, produced TCR alpha and TCR beta cDNA libraries (carrying sample barcodes and UMIs). Each CDR3 protein is one row after TCRdb ran MiXCR on the 5' RACE reads. The sample carries over 500,000 distinct CDR3 sequences, roughly a sixth recorded once. Trimming took off 1 base at V and 1 base at J, with 12 bases between the two ends. From germline, CDR1 is SGHRS and CDR2 YFSETQ. CDR3 size: 16 residues. Study-level results: The study detected some responding clones in pre-infection memory, suggesting cross-reactive memory joined.

A few counts support this clonotype. Its antigen is unidentified. Sample: PBMCs or a T cell subset sorted from them (not recorded which). V gene TRBV5-1 combines with J gene TRBJ2-1, with D possibly matching TRBD1 (5 bases). The source of this sequence is an adult woman who had mild COVID-19 (a few samples of this study predate the infection). Cell type and time point are not known. The CDR3 DNA is TGCGCCAGCAGCTTGCAAGCCCAGGGATCCTACAATGAGCAGTTCTTC. Protein: CASSLQAQGSYNEQFF.